Listed here is a single T cell receptor (beta chain). The sample is drawn from a study of shared clonotypes between healthy human individuals. The study drew all its donors from Caucasian adults living in Nashville, Tennessee. TCRdb's table, derived via immunoSEQ multiplex PCR, lists solely in-frame clones and lacks some. The sample yields about 490,000 clones, around 78% seen once. This CDR3 comprises 12 residues. Germline assignment: CDR1 SQVTM and CDR2 ANQGSEA. V lost 4 bases and J lost 0, with 7 bases in between. V and J are TRBV29-1 and TRBJ2-7; D could derive from TRBD1 or TRBD2 (5 bases each). This TCR was sampled from a woman in her thirties or forties in good health. Some clones in this sample may be carry-over from other donors' samples. Input material: PBMCs. CDR3 residues: CSVGGISYEQYF. The CDR3 bases are TGCAGCGTTGGGGGGATCTCCTACGAGCAGTACTTC.